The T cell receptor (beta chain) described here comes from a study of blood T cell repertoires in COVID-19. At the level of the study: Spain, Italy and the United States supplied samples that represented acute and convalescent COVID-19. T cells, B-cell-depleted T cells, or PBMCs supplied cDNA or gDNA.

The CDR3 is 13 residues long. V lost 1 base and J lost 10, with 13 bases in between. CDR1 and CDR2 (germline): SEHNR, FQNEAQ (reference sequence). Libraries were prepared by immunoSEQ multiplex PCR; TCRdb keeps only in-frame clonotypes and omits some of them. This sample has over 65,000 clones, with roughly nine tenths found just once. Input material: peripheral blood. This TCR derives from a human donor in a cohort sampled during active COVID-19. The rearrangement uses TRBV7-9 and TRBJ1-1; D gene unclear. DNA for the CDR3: TGTGCCAGCAGCTTAGTACCAACTCGGGGAGCTTTCTTT. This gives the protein CASSLVPTRGAFF.